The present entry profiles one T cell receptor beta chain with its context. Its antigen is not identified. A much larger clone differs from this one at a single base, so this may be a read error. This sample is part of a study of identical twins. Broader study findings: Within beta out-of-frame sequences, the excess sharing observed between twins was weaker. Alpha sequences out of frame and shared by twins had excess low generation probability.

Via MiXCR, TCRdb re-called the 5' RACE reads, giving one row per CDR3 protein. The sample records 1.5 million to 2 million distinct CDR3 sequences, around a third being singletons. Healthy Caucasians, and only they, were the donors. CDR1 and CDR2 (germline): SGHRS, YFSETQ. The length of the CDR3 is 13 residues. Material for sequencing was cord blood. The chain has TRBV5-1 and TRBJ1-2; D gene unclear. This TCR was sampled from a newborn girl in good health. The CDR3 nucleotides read TGCGCCAGCAGCTTCGACCAAGGCTATAGCTACACCTTC. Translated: CASSFDQGYSYTF.